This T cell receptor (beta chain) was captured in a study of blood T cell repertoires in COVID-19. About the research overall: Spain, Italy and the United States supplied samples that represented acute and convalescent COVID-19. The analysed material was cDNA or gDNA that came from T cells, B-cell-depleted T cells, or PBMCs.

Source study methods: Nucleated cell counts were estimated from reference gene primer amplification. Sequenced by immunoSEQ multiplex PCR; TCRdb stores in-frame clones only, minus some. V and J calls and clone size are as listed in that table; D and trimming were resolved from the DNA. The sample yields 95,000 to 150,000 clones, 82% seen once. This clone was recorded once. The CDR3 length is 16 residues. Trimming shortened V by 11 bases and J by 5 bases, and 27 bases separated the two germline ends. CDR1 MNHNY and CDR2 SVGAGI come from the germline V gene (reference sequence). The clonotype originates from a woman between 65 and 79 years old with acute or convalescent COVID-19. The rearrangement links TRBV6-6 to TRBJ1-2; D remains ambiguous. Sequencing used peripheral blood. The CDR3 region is CASSPGIPSLGYGYTF. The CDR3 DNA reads TGTGCCTCCTCGCCCGGTATCCCCTCTCTCGGTTATGGCTACACCTTC.